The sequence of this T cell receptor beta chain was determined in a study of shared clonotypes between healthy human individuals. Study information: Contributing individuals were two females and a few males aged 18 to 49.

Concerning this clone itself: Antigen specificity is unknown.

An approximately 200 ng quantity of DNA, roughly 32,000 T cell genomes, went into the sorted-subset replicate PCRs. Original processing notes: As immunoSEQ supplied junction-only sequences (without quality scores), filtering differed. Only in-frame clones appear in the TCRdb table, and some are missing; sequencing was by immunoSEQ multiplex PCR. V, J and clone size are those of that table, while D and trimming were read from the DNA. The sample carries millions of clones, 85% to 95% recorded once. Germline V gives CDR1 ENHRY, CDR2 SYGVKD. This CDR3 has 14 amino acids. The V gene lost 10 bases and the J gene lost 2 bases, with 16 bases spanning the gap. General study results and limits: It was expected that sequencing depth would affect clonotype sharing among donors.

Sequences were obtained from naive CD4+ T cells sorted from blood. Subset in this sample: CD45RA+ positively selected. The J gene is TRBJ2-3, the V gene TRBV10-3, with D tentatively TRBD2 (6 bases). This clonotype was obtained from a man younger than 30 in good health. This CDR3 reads CATTGGGITDTQYF. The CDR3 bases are TGTGCCACTACTGGGGGAGGAATCACAGATACGCAGTATTTT.